This T cell receptor (beta chain) was profiled in a study of cytomegalovirus exposure and HLA in healthy donors. The overall study: Across about 400 genotyped donors, around 82% landed in the Caucasian-associated ancestry cluster.

This CDR3 comprises 11 residues. Germline loops: CDR1 SGHRS, CDR2 YFSETQ. V lost 3 bases, J lost 12 bases, and 6 bases stayed unmatched. A multiplex PCR was run with 60 Vbeta primers and 13 Jbeta primers. Assay used: immunoSEQ multiplex PCR; TCRdb lists only in-frame clones, some missing. The data show roughly 100,000 clones, over 70% seen once. Findings of the study overall: Trimming of TCR beta V- and J-genes showed a link, identified in a later analysis, to a missense DCLRE1C variant. TRBV6-2, TRBV6-3 and other indistinguishable V segments were excluded. In a later analysis, common viral pathogens appeared linked to several of the most significant clusters.

This clone was counted at least ten times. The target antigen is unknown. Sequenced sample: PBMCs. The receptor comes from a male donor in good health and CMV-seronegative. The chain links TRBV5-1 to TRBJ2-7; TRBD2 aligns across 7 bases. The CDR3 reads CASSSSGILYF. For the CDR3, the DNA is TGCGCCAGCAGCTCCAGCGGGATCCTGTACTTC.